Each of the 15 T cell receptor beta chains below was sequenced from the same sample in a study of shared T cell receptors in the human thymus listed by TCRdb under 2021. The protocol used for the library was the immunoSEQ multiplex PCR assay. Not all clones reach the TCRdb copy of this immuneACCESS table, which keeps in-frame sequences only. Checked studies attribute under half of the gap to unresolved V genes and leave the rest unexplained. For this sample there are about 710,000 clones; around 87% appear just once. The biggest ten clones account for over 0.008% of the sample. This same sample was also taken into another study, of human thymus T cells.

The sample consisted of thymocytes. Receptors were obtained from a boy in the first two years of life with a congenital heart defect. Donor details come from another sample of the same person, matched by shared clones.

This clone was counted a few times. This rearrangement joins TRBV29-1 to TRBJ1-1; perhaps TRBD1 as D (6 bases). Deletions cut 7 bases from V and 2 bases from J, with 11 bases between. Per germline, CDR1 SQVTM and CDR2 ANQGSEA. This CDR3 is 12 amino acids long. CDR3 sequence (DNA): TGCAGCGGCCGCAGGGGAAACACTGAAGCTTTCTTT. Translating it yields CSGRRGNTEAFF.

V and J are TRBV5-5 and TRBJ1-1, with a possible D match to TRBD1 (6 bases). CDR3 size: 15 residues. The germline gives CDR1 SGHKS, CDR2 YYEKEE (reference sequence). V was trimmed by 2 bases and J by 10 bases, leaving 21 bases between them. The CDR3 bases are TGTGCCAGCAGCTTAAGGGGACAAAGGGAAGGTCTAGCTTTCTTT. It yields the protein CASSLRGQREGLAFF.

The chain recombines TRBV5-6 with TRBJ1-2; D is uncertain. The CDR3 extends over 16 amino acids. The V gene lost 4 bases and the J gene lost 2 bases, with 18 bases spanning the gap. Germline lookup yields CDR1 SGHDT and CDR2 YYEEEE. The CDR3 nucleotides read TGTGCCAGCAGCCCGTCTAGATTTCTTCCAAACTATGGCTACACCTTC. This codes for CASSPSRFLPNYGYTF.

This chain links TRBV19 with TRBJ2-7, with 9 positions matching TRBD2. CDR1 is LNHDA, CDR2 SQIVND, per germline (reference sequence). V was pared by 0 bases and J by 0 bases, with 3 bases of the junction left unmatched. There are 16 residues in the CDR3. As DNA, the CDR3 is TGTGCCAGTAGTATAGAGCTAGCGGGGTCCTCCTACGAGCAGTACTTC. This sequence encodes CASSIELAGSSYEQYF. Filled out from reference TRBV19 and TRBJ2-7, the complete variable domain reads DGGITQSPKYLFRKEGQNVTLSCEQNLNHDAMYWYRQDPGQGLRLIYYSQIVNDFQKGDIAEGYSVSREKKESFPLTVTSAQKNPTAFYLCASSIELAGSSYEQYFGPGTRLTVT.

This chain connects TRBV2 to TRBJ2-7, with TRBD2 matching 10 bases. V dropped 7 bases and J dropped 2; count of bases not matched to a gene: 11. This CDR3 is 16 amino acids long. Germline loops: CDR1 SNHLY, CDR2 FYNNEI. Here the CDR3 reads CASTPSTLAGAYEQYF. The CDR3 DNA reads TGTGCCAGCACTCCTAGTACCCTAGCGGGAGCCTACGAGCAGTACTTC. Supplemented by reference TRBV2 and TRBJ2-7, the full variable domain reads EPEVTQTPSHQVTQMGQEVILRCVPISNHLYFYWYRQILGQKVEFLVSFYNNEISEKSEIFDDQFSVERPDGSNFTLKIRSTKLEDSAMYFCASTPSTLAGAYEQYFGPGTRLTVT.

Written as DNA, the CDR3 is TGCAGTTTGGCCGCCGTTGGTTTGTGGTACTTC. Amino acids: CSLAAVGLWYF. The chain is built from TRBV20-1 and TRBJ2-5; D gene uncertain. The CDR3 runs 11 residues. Trimming pared 8 bases from V and 13 bases from J, leaving 20 bases between. Germline-derived CDR1 and CDR2 are DFQATT and SNEGSKA (reference sequence).

The chain joins TRBV30 to TRBJ1-5; a possible D gene is TRBD1 (5 bases). The CDR3 runs 13 residues. Trimming took off 3 bases at V and 6 bases at J, with 12 bases between the two ends. CDR1 is GTSNPN and CDR2 is SVGIG in the germline V gene (reference sequence). CDR3 protein: CAWRGPQGQPQHF. As DNA, the CDR3 is TGTGCCTGGAGGGGCCCCCAGGGTCAGCCCCAGCATTTT.

Here the CDR3 DNA reads TGTGCCAGCAGCCAAGGGACTAGCGGGAGTCGGAGGACAGATACGCAGTATTTT. Translating it yields CASSQGTSGSRRTDTQYF. The chain combines TRBV14 with TRBJ2-3; 13 nucleotides line up with TRBD2. V dropped 1 base and J dropped 3; count of bases not matched to a gene: 7. From germline, CDR1 is SGHDN and CDR2 FVKESK. CDR3 size: 18 residues.

The genes are TRBV6-6 and TRBJ1-2, with a possible D match to TRBD1 (5 bases). The CDR3 has 15 amino acids. Germline CDR1 and CDR2: MNHNY and SVGAGI (reference sequence). Trimming took off 3 bases at V and 3 bases at J, with 14 bases between the two ends. CDR3 bases: TGTGCCAGCAGTTATTTCGGGGGGATCTACTATGGCTACACCTTC. This codes for CASSYFGGIYYGYTF.

The chain is built from TRBV25-1 and TRBJ1-1, with 8 bases lining up with TRBD1. The CDR3 is made up of 14 amino acids. V shed 3 bases and J 3 bases; nucleotides not matched to a gene: 3. Germline V gene data show CDR1 as MGHDK and CDR2 as SYGVNS. CDR3 sequence: CASSENRGDTEAFF. The CDR3 nucleotides read TGTGCCAGCAGTGAGAACAGGGGGGACACTGAAGCTTTCTTT. Complete variable domain (other parts from reference TRBV25-1 and TRBJ1-1): EADIYQTPRYLVIGTGKKITLECSQTMGHDKMYWYQQDPGMELHLIHYSYGVNSTEKGDLSSESTVSRIRTEHFPLTLESARPSHTSQYLCASSENRGDTEAFFGQGTRLTVV.

The V and J genes are TRBV5-6 and TRBJ1-5; TRBD1 is a possible D gene (6 bases). V lost 6 bases and J 0 bases, leaving 13 bases between the germline ends. This CDR3 is 15 amino acids long. Looked up from germline, CDR1 is SGHDT and CDR2 is YYEEEE. DNA for the CDR3: TGTGCCAGCACCCGAGGGGGGGGTAGCAATCAGCCCCAGCATTTT. This gives the protein CASTRGGGSNQPQHF.

This chain links TRBV9 with TRBJ2-2; D might be TRBD1 (6 bases). CDR1 is SGDLS, CDR2 YYNGEE, per germline. Trimming took off 0 bases at V and 0 bases at J, with 15 bases between the two ends. This CDR3 region has 18 residues. The CDR3 bases are TGTGCCAGCAGCGTAGTTGGGGACAAGGCTTCGAACACCGGGGAGCTGTTTTTT. This codes for CASSVVGDKASNTGELFF.

This chain links TRBV7-8 with TRBJ1-4; 9 nucleotides align to TRBD1. V lost 4 bases, J lost 6 bases, and 6 bases stayed unmatched. Germline CDR1 is SGHVS and CDR2 is FQNEAQ. The CDR3 totals 15 residues. CDR3 in DNA: TGTGCCAGCAGCTCCGAGGGGACAGGGTATGAAAAACTGTTTTTT. It specifies CASSSEGTGYEKLFF. The full variable domain, in which reference TRBV7-8 and TRBJ1-4 provide the parts outside the CDR3, is GAGVSQSPRYKVAKRGQDVALRCDPISGHVSLFWYQQALGQGPEFLTYFQNEAQLDKSGLPSDRFFAERPEGSVSTLKIQRTQQEDSAVYLCASSSEGTGYEKLFFGSGTQLSVL.

The rearrangement joins TRBV28 to TRBJ2-2, with 9 bases identical to TRBD2. The CDR3 has 15 residues. V lost 3 bases to trimming and J lost 7 bases; unmatched junction nucleotides: 6. CDR1 is MDHEN and CDR2 is SYDVKM in the germline V gene. The CDR3 DNA sequence: TGTGCCAGCAGTTTGGTACTAGCGGGCGTCGGGGAGCTGTTTTTT. This codes for CASSLVLAGVGELFF.

This clone was seen just once. This chain links TRBV7-9 with TRBJ1-1, with D possibly being TRBD1 (6 bases). Germline loops: CDR1 SEHNR, CDR2 FQNEAQ (reference sequence). The CDR3 has 15 amino acids. V was trimmed by 5 bases and J by 1 base, leaving 14 bases between them. CDR3 coding DNA: TGTGCCAGCAGCGCAACGGGACACTCGAACACTGAAGCTTTCTTT. Encoded protein: CASSATGHSNTEAFF.